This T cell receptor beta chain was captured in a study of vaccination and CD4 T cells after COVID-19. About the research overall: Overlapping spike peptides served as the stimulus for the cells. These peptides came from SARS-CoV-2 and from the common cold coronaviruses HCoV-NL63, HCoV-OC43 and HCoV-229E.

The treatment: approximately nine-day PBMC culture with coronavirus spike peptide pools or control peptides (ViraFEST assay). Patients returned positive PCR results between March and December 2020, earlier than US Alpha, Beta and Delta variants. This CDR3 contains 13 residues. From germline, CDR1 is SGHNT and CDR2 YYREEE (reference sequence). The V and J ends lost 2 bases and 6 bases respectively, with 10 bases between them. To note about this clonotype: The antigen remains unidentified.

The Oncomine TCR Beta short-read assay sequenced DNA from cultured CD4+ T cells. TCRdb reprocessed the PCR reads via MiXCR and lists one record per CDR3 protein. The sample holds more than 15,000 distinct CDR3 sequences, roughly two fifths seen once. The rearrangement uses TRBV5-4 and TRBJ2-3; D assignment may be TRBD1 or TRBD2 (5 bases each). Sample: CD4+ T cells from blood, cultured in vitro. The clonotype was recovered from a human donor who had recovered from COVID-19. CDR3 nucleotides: TGTGCCAGCAGCTTTCGAGGGGAGGATACGCAGTATTTT. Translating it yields CASSFRGEDTQYF.